The 28 T cell receptor beta chains in this list originate from one sample, sequenced in a study of T-cell memory formation after mild COVID-19. TCRdb used MiXCR to reprocess the 5' RACE reads, holding one entry per CDR3 protein. The table lists 310,000 or so distinct CDR3 sequences, 15% to 20% of them singletons. The sample consisted of PBMCs or a T cell subset sorted from them (not recorded which). These receptors were obtained from a man aged 18-30 years who had mild COVID-19 (a few samples of this study predate the infection). Cell type and time point are not known.

The chain combines TRBV24-1 with TRBJ2-3; D perhaps matches TRBD2 (6 bases). The CDR3 runs to 14 residues. Trimming took 4 bases from V and 4 from J, leaving 11 bases between them. Germline CDR1 and CDR2: KGHDR and SFDVKD. The CDR3 sequence: CATSDTGLADTQYF. CDR3 sequence (DNA): TGTGCCACCAGTGACACGGGACTTGCAGATACGCAGTATTTT.

The V call is TRBV6-5, the J call TRBJ1-1; D is unresolved. There are 15 residues in the CDR3. Germline CDR1 MNHEY, CDR2 SVGAGI. V dropped 2 bases and J dropped 0 bases, with 10 bases sitting between them. CDR3: CASSYNRLLNTEAFF. In DNA, the CDR3 is TGTGCCAGCAGTTACAATCGGCTACTGAACACTGAAGCTTTCTTT.

CDR3 DNA sequence: TGTGCCAGCAGCTCGACAGCAAACGAGCAGTACTTC. It yields the protein CASSSTANEQYF. The V gene is TRBV12-3 or TRBV12-4, the J gene TRBJ2-7, with D maybe TRBD1 (5 bases). V was pared by 6 bases and J by 5 bases, with 11 bases between. This CDR3 region has 12 residues.

J is TRBJ1-2 and V is TRBV20-1, with unresolved D. CDR1 DFQATT and CDR2 SNEGSKA come from the germline V gene (reference sequence). Trimming left V 1 base short and J 2 bases short, with 23 bases between. The CDR3 totals 18 residues. CDR3 sequence (DNA): TGCAGTGCTAGAGCCGAGGAGAGTACTCCACTGAGAAACTATGGCTACACCTTC. Residues: CSARAEESTPLRNYGYTF.

The V call is TRBV5-5, the J call TRBJ2-1; TRBD1 is a possible D gene (6 bases). V was cut by 0 bases and J by 3 bases, with 10 bases left in between. The germline gives CDR1 SGHKS, CDR2 YYEKEE (reference sequence). The CDR3 loop spans 15 amino acids. The CDR3 loop is CASSLDTGNYNEQFF. The CDR3, as DNA: TGTGCCAGCAGCTTGGACACAGGGAACTACAATGAGCAGTTCTTC.

This clonotype came up a few times. The rearrangement links TRBV6-5 to TRBJ1-3; D possibly corresponds to TRBD1 (5 bases). Trimming took 6 bases from V and 0 from J, leaving 15 bases between them. This CDR3 is 16 amino acids long. Germline V gene sequence: CDR1 MNHEY, CDR2 SVGAGI. The CDR3 DNA is TGTGCCAGCAGCCTCGGGGGGACGGGCTCTGGAAACACCATATATTTT. Protein: CASSLGGTGSGNTIYF.

This clonotype was observed a few times. The chain uses TRBV4-2 and TRBJ2-5, with a possible D match to TRBD2 (6 bases). The CDR3 is made up of 16 amino acids. Germline V gene lookup returns CDR1 LGHNA and CDR2 YNFKEQ. The ends were cut back, 0 bases at V and 3 bases at J, with 14 bases in the middle. Here the CDR3 reads CASSQDPGRGEETQYF. The CDR3 DNA follows: TGTGCCAGCAGCCAAGATCCGGGACGCGGGGAAGAGACCCAGTACTTC.

The chain is built from TRBV5-1 and TRBJ2-5; TRBD2 agrees at 8 bases. The ends lost 2 bases at V and 5 bases at J; junction bases unmatched: 11. This CDR3 spans 16 amino acids. Germline V gene sequence: CDR1 SGHRS, CDR2 YFSETQ. The DNA for the CDR3 is TGCGCCAGCAGCTTCCAGCGGGGGAATGGTGAGGAGACCCAGTACTTC. This translates into CASSFQRGNGEETQYF.

V is TRBV5-4 and J is TRBJ2-2, with 8 bases aligning to TRBD1. The V segment lost 1 base and the J segment 3 bases; nucleotides outside the gene matches: 2. Germline loops: CDR1 SGHNT, CDR2 YYREEE (reference sequence). This CDR3 is built from 15 residues. CDR3 in amino acids: CASSLIQGDTGELFF. The CDR3 bases are TGTGCCAGCAGCTTGATACAGGGGGACACCGGGGAGCTGTTTTTT.

The rearrangement joins TRBV7-8 to TRBJ1-1; D unresolved. This CDR3 comprises 13 residues. The germline CDR1 and CDR2 sequences are SGHVS and FQNEAQ. The V end was cut by 5 bases, the J end by 5 bases, with 12 bases between. The CDR3 bases are TGTGCCAGCAGCCGACAAGGAACAACTGAAGCTTTCTTT. This translates into CASSRQGTTEAFF. The full variable domain, with the rest looked up from reference TRBV7-8 and TRBJ1-1, is GAGVSQSPRYKVAKRGQDVALRCDPISGHVSLFWYQQALGQGPEFLTYFQNEAQLDKSGLPSDRFFAERPEGSVSTLKIQRTQQEDSAVYLCASSRQGTTEAFFGQGTRLTVV.

The chain employs TRBV18 and TRBJ2-7, with 8 bases matching TRBD1. The CDR3 runs to 13 residues. J gave up 6 bases and V 4 bases, and 5 bases lay outside the gene matches. CDR1 is KGHSH and CDR2 is LQKENI in the germline V gene. CDR3 bases: TGTGCCAGCTCACTCGCGACAGGGGCCGAGCAGTACGTC. Translated, it gives CASSLATGAEQYV.

This clonotype was seen more than once but under ten times. V usage is TRBV4-3 and J usage is TRBJ2-1; D may correspond to TRBD1 or TRBD2 (5 bases each). Germline CDR1 is LGHNA and CDR2 is YSLEER. This CDR3 is 14 amino acids long. Trimming stripped 4 bases from V and 5 bases from J, with 12 bases between. The CDR3 sequence is CASSLTGTHNEQFF. The CDR3 DNA reads TGCGCCAGCAGCCTCACCGGGACCCACAATGAGCAGTTCTTC.

This chain connects TRBV5-5 to TRBJ1-1; D perhaps matches TRBD1 (6 bases). Trimming took 0 bases from V and 6 from J, leaving 15 bases between them. The germline V gene has CDR1 SGHKS and CDR2 YYEKEE (reference sequence). This CDR3 is 15 amino acids long. CDR3 coding DNA: TGTGCCAGCAGCTTGGCTCCAGGGGCGGGCGCTGAAGCTTTCTTT. Translation: CASSLAPGAGAEAFF.

V is TRBV4-1 and J is TRBJ2-7; possibly TRBD1 for D (5 bases). CDR3 size: 17 residues. Germline V gives CDR1 MGHRA, CDR2 YSYEKL. Trimming stripped 2 bases from V and 0 bases from J, with 17 bases between. The CDR3 DNA follows: TGCGCCAGCAGCCAAAGGGGAACAGGAAGGAGCTCCTACGAGCAGTACTTC. Translated: CASSQRGTGRSSYEQYF.

The V and J genes are TRBV5-1 and TRBJ1-2; 12 nucleotides line up with TRBD1. With V trimmed by 4 bases and J by 0 bases, 16 bases remained unmatched. Germline values: CDR1 SGHRS, CDR2 YFSETQ. The CDR3 is made up of 20 amino acids. The CDR3 is CASSDTYPGTGGAPNYGYTF. As DNA, the CDR3 is TGCGCCAGCAGCGATACATACCCCGGGACAGGGGGCGCCCCTAACTATGGCTACACCTTC. The full variable domain, its missing parts supplied by reference TRBV5-1 and TRBJ1-2, is KAGVTQTPRYLIKTRGQQVTLSCSPISGHRSVSWYQQTPGQGLQFLFEYFSETQRNKGNFPGRFSGRQFSNSRSEMNVSTLELGDSALYLCASSDTYPGTGGAPNYGYTFGSGTRLTVV.

The chain carries TRBV5-1 and TRBJ2-7; 8 nucleotides align to TRBD2. The CDR3 has 15 amino acids. Trimming removed 0 bases from V and 5 bases from J; junction bases left unmatched: 7. The germline gives CDR1 SGHRS, CDR2 YFSETQ. CDR3 protein: CASSLGSGGAHEQYV. For the CDR3, the DNA is TGCGCCAGCAGCTTGGGGAGCGGGGGTGCCCACGAGCAGTACGTC.

This clonotype was observed a few times. The chain employs TRBV4-3 and TRBJ1-2; 9 bases are shared with TRBD1. In germline, CDR1 is LGHNA, CDR2 YSLEER. This CDR3 has 15 amino acids. With V trimmed by 1 base and J by 0 bases, 0 bases remained unmatched. For the CDR3, the DNA is TGCGCCAGCAGCCAAGGGGACAGGGCTAACTATGGCTACACCTTC. This codes for CASSQGDRANYGYTF.

This sequence joins TRBV5-1 and TRBJ1-6, with 8 bases fitting TRBD1. V lost 4 bases to trimming and J lost 10 bases; unmatched junction nucleotides: 7. Germline V gene lookup returns CDR1 SGHRS and CDR2 YFSETQ. The CDR3 is 14 amino acids. CDR3 sequence: CASSVQGASSPLHF. CDR3 DNA sequence: TGCGCCAGCAGCGTTCAGGGGGCCTCGTCACCCCTCCACTTT.

The CDR3 coding sequence is TGCGCCAGCAGCTTGGGGCCCCCGAACTATGGCTACACCTTC. It encodes CASSLGPPNYGYTF. The chain recombines TRBV5-1 with TRBJ1-2; D not certain. The CDR3 contains 14 residues. Germline CDR1 reads SGHRS; CDR2 reads YFSETQ. Trimming removed 0 bases from V and 2 bases from J, with 8 bases in between.

The gene calls are TRBV5-1 and TRBJ2-3, with 8 positions matching TRBD2. V lost 0 bases and J lost 1; bases outside the gene matches: 4. The germline V gene has CDR1 SGHRS and CDR2 YFSETQ. The CDR3 length is 16 residues. Written as DNA, the CDR3 is TGCGCCAGCAGCTTGGCCCGCGGGGGGCGCACAGATACGCAGTATTTT. Translating it yields CASSLARGGRTDTQYF.

This clonotype turned up a few times. The rearrangement joins TRBV11-3 to TRBJ1-3; D ambiguous. Trimming left V 0 bases short and J 1 base short, with 13 bases between. CDR3 length: 17 residues. The germline V gene encodes CDR1 SGHNT and CDR2 YENEEA. CDR3 loop: CASSLDGGSGSGNTIYF. The CDR3 region has the DNA TGTGCCAGCAGCTTAGATGGCGGCTCGGGTTCTGGAAACACCATATATTTT.

This clonotype was observed a handful of times. This chain connects TRBV4-2 to TRBJ2-1; 9 nucleotides agree with TRBD2. The trim removed 5 bases at V and 2 bases at J, leaving 13 bases unmatched. The CDR3 is 18 amino acids. From germline, CDR1 is LGHNA and CDR2 YNFKEQ. This CDR3 reads CASSSHPTSGATYNEQFF. The DNA of the CDR3 is TGTGCCAGCAGCTCCCATCCGACTAGCGGCGCTACCTACAATGAGCAGTTCTTC.

The table lists this clonotype with a few counts. The V gene is TRBV7-9, the J gene TRBJ2-4; D is ambiguous. The CDR3 sequence is 14 residues long. Trimming stripped 5 bases from V and 2 bases from J, with 10 bases between. Germline CDR1 reads SEHNR; CDR2 reads FQNEAQ (reference sequence). The CDR3 DNA is TGTGCCAGCAGCCCCCGTCCGCCCAAAAACATTCAGTACTTC. It translates to CASSPRPPKNIQYF.

The CDR3 DNA is TGTGCCAGCAGCCCCCACGCGGGGCAGATCCCCGGGGAGCTGTTTTTT. Translating it yields CASSPHAGQIPGELFF. This sequence joins TRBV11-2 and TRBJ2-2; the D gene is possibly TRBD2 (6 bases). CDR3 size: 16 residues. Trimming cost V 5 bases and J 6 bases, with 19 bases left between them. Germline CDR1 SGHAT, CDR2 FQNNGV. The variable domain in full, completed from reference TRBV11-2 and TRBJ2-2, reads EAGVAQSPRYKIIEKRQSVAFWCNPISGHATLYWYQQILGQGPKLLIQFQNNGVVDDSQLPKDRFSAERLKGVDSTLKIQPAKLEDSAVYLCASSPHAGQIPGELFFGEGSRLTVL.

V is TRBV20-1 and J is TRBJ2-7; 8 nucleotides align to TRBD1. V lost 1 base to trimming and J lost 6 bases; unmatched junction nucleotides: 8. The CDR3 covers 14 residues. CDR1 DFQATT and CDR2 SNEGSKA come from the germline V gene (reference sequence). This chain's CDR3 is CSARGEPGGVEQYF. For the CDR3, the DNA is TGCAGTGCTAGAGGGGAACCAGGGGGCGTCGAGCAGTACTTC.

There are a few counts of this clonotype. The chain links TRBV6-5 to TRBJ1-2; TRBD1 agrees at 8 bases. Germline lookup yields CDR1 MNHEY and CDR2 SVGAGI. The CDR3 covers 13 residues. V was pared by 6 bases and J by 8 bases, with 8 bases of the junction left unmatched. DNA of the CDR3: TGTGCCAGCAGGCCCCAGGGGGCCGGAGGCTACACCTTC. This translates into CASRPQGAGGYTF.

The chain uses TRBV20-1 and TRBJ1-2; D possibly corresponds to TRBD1 (6 bases). The germline V and J ends were trimmed by 1 base and 7 bases, with 16 bases remaining between them. Germline V lookup: CDR1 DFQATT, CDR2 SNEGSKA (reference sequence). The CDR3 consists of 14 residues. This chain's CDR3 is CSARVVGSGAGYTF. CDR3 bases: TGCAGTGCTAGAGTAGTAGGATCGGGGGCTGGCTACACCTTC.

V gene TRBV5-1 combines with J gene TRBJ2-3; D uncertain. The CDR3 is 16 amino acids. CDR1 is SGHRS, CDR2 YFSETQ, per germline. The ends were cut back, 3 bases at V and 2 bases at J, with 16 bases in the middle. The CDR3 nucleotides are TGCGCCAGCAGCTATCCCCGCCGTGGGGTCACAGATACGCAGTATTTT. This sequence encodes CASSYPRRGVTDTQYF.